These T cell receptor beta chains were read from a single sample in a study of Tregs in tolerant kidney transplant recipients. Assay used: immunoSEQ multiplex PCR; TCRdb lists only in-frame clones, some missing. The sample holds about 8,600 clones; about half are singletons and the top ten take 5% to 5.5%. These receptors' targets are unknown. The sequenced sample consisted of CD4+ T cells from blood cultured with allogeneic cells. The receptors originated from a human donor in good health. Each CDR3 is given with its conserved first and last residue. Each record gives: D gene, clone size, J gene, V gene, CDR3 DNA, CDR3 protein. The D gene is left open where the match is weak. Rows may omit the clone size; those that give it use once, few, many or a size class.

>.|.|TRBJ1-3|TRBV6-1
TGTGCCAGCAGGCGGACACTGACTAGGGGAAACACCATATATTTT
CASRRTLTRGNTIYF
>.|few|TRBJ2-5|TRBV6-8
TGTGCCAGCAGCCGGGCGGAGACCCAGTACTTC
CASSRAETQYF
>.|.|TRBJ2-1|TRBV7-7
TGTGCCAGCAGCGCGGACTCTTTAGGTGAGCAGTTCTTC
CASSADSLGEQFF
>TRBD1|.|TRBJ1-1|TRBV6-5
TGTGCCAGCAGTCGTGGGGGACAGGCTGAAGCTTTCTTT
CASSRGGQAEAFF
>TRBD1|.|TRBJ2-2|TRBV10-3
TGTGCCAGCAGTGTACAGGGGACCGGGGAGCTGTTTTTT
CASSVQGTGELFF
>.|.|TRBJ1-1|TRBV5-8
TGTGCCAGCAGCCCCCGGCGTGCGGGATTGAACACTGAAGCTTTCTTT
CASSPRRAGLNTEAFF
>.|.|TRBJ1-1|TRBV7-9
TGTGCCAGCAGCTCTCAGGGCGTGGAGACCACTGAAGCTTTCTTT
CASSSQGVETTEAFF
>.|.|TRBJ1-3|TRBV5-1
TGCGCCAGCAGCTCCAGGGGAGGAAACACCATATATTTT
CASSSRGGNTIYF
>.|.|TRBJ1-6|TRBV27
TGTGCCAGCAGTTTATGGGGCAATTCACCCCTCCACTTT
CASSLWGNSPLHF
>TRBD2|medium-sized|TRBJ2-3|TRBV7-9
TGTGCCGGTACTCCGGGGGGTACAGATACGCAGTATTTT
CAGTPGGTDTQYF
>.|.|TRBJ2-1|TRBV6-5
TGTGCCAGCAGCCGGGGAAATGAGCAGTTCTTC
CASSRGNEQFF
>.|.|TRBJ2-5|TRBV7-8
TGTGCCAGCAGCTTAGGGGTCCGGTACCAAGAGACCCAGTACTTC
CASSLGVRYQETQYF
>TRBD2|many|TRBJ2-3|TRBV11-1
TGTGCCAGCAGCCCTAGCGGGAGGGCCTTCGCCACAGATACGCAGTATTTT
CASSPSGRAFATDTQYF
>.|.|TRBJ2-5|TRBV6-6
TGTGCCAGCAGCCGCCGGGACCGGTGGGAGACCCAGTACTTC
CASSRRDRWETQYF
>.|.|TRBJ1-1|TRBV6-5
TGTGCCAGCAGTCAGTACAAGGATACTGAAGCTTTCTTT
CASSQYKDTEAFF
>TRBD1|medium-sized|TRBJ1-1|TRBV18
TGTGCCAGCTCCCCCGAAACAGGGGTGAGACCAAAAGCTTTCTTT
CASSPETGVRPKAFF
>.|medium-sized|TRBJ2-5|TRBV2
TGTGCCAGCAGCTACCAAGAGACCCAGTACTTC
CASSYQETQYF
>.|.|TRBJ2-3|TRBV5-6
TGTGCCAGCAGCTTGGATCTTACTAGCACAGATACGCAGTATTTT
CASSLDLTSTDTQYF
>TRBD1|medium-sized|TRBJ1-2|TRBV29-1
TGCAGCGTCCTACCTCAACAGGGGGGTGGCTACACCTTC
CSVLPQQGGGYTF
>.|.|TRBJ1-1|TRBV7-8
TGTGCCAGCAGCCACTCCCCCGGGAGGGGTAGGGAAGCTTTCTTT
CASSHSPGRGREAFF
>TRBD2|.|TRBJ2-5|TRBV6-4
TGTGCCAGCAGTTGGAGCGGGAGAGTCGGAGAGACCCAGTACTTC
CASSWSGRVGETQYF
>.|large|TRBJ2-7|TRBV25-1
TGTGCCAGCAGGACTCCCGAGCAGTACTTC
CASRTPEQYF